Each of the 13 T cell receptor beta chains below was sequenced from the same sample in a study of OX40 agonist ivuxolimab in advanced cancers. TCRdb's copy holds only in-frame clones and misses some; the assay was immunoSEQ multiplex PCR. The data show about 50,000 clones, 85% to 95% seen once. The source was CD4+ or CD8+ T cells sorted from blood, collected in a trial of the OX40 agonist ivuxolimab. All receptors derive from an adult with an advanced solid tumor such as melanoma, head and neck, liver or kidney cancer.

This rearrangement joins TRBV6-1 to TRBJ1-2; no definite D call. The V gene's germline CDR1 is MNHNS and CDR2 SASEGT. CDR3 length: 8 residues. Deletions cut 10 bases from V and 4 bases from J, with 1 base between. The CDR3 bases are TGTGCCACCTATGGCTACACCTTC. This translates into CATYGYTF.

The rearrangement uses TRBV19 and TRBJ1-2, with no clear D. The germline gives CDR1 LNHDA, CDR2 SQIVND (reference sequence). V lost 3 bases and J lost 5, with 4 bases in between. The CDR3 is 11 residues long. The CDR3 bases are TGTGCCAGTAGTATGGGGTATGGCTACACCTTC. Translated, it gives CASSMGYGYTF.

This rearrangement joins TRBV19 to TRBJ2-7; D possibly corresponds to TRBD1 (6 bases). The germline CDR1 and CDR2 sequences are LNHDA and SQIVND (reference sequence). CDR3 length: 15 amino acids. The ends were cut back, 5 bases at V and 7 bases at J, with 21 bases in the middle. The CDR3 here is CASSPRDTSAWEQYF. CDR3 in DNA: TGTGCCAGTAGTCCCCGGGACACCTCAGCGTGGGAGCAGTACTTC. Together with reference TRBV19 and TRBJ2-7, the CDR3 gives the full variable domain: DGGITQSPKYLFRKEGQNVTLSCEQNLNHDAMYWYRQDPGQGLRLIYYSQIVNDFQKGDIAEGYSVSREKKESFPLTVTSAQKNPTAFYLCASSPRDTSAWEQYFGPGTRLTVT.

This chain uses TRBV15 with TRBJ1-6, with D perhaps matching TRBD1 (6 bases). The ends were cut back, 1 base at V and 9 bases at J, with 13 bases in the middle. Germline V gives CDR1 LNHNV, CDR2 YYDKDF (reference sequence). The CDR3 has 15 amino acids. DNA of the CDR3: TGTGCCACCAGCAGAGTTTCCAGGGGCAGTTCACCCCTCCACTTT. Its protein product is CATSRVSRGSSPLHF.

The chain is built from TRBV19 and TRBJ1-1; possibly TRBD1 for D (5 bases). Germline-derived CDR1 and CDR2 are LNHDA and SQIVND (reference sequence). V shed 1 base and J shed 8 bases, with 11 bases lying between them. CDR3 length: 13 amino acids. DNA of the CDR3: TGTGCCAGTAGTATAGGCCGGGGGGAAGAAGCTTTCTTT. Residues: CASSIGRGEEAFF.

V usage is TRBV9 and J usage is TRBJ2-5; either TRBD1 or TRBD2 may fit D (5 bases each). This CDR3 has 17 amino acids. Deletions cut 4 bases from V and 2 bases from J, with 21 bases between. CDR1 is SGDLS, CDR2 YYNGEE, per germline. The CDR3 spells CASSPARGEEPQETQYF. In nucleotides, the CDR3 is TGTGCCAGCAGCCCCGCTAGAGGGGAAGAGCCGCAAGAGACCCAGTACTTC.

This chain links TRBV6-5 with TRBJ1-1; D gene ambiguous. CDR3 size: 15 residues. Deletions cut 6 bases from V and 0 bases from J, with 14 bases between. The germline gives CDR1 MNHEY, CDR2 SVGAGI. In DNA form, the CDR3 reads TGTGCCAGCAGGGGTACCAAGAAATTGAACACTGAAGCTTTCTTT. This sequence encodes CASRGTKKLNTEAFF.

J is TRBJ1-2 and V is TRBV25-1; no clear D. The V gene's germline CDR1 is MGHDK and CDR2 SYGVNS. V gave up 1 base and J gave up 4 bases, with 7 bases separating them. The CDR3 sequence is 13 residues long. CDR3 coding DNA: TGTGCCAGCAGTGAATCAGAGACCTATGGCTACACCTTC. Its protein product is CASSESETYGYTF.

The V call is TRBV4-2, the J call TRBJ2-3; no clear D gene. The CDR3 runs 18 residues. Germline V gives CDR1 LGHNA, CDR2 YNFKEQ. Trimming stripped 0 bases from V and 1 base from J, with 17 bases between. The CDR3 spells CASSQDPDTKDGTDTQYF. The CDR3 nucleotides are TGTGCCAGCAGCCAAGATCCCGATACTAAGGACGGCACAGATACGCAGTATTTT.

The chain's CDR3 is CASSFDSNTEAFF. CDR3 sequence (DNA): TGTGCCAGCAGCTTCGACAGTAACACTGAAGCTTTCTTT. This rearrangement joins TRBV7-9 to TRBJ1-1; perhaps TRBD1 as D (5 bases). The CDR3 is 13 amino acids. Trimming removed 3 bases from V and 2 bases from J, with 7 bases in between. Germline lookup yields CDR1 SEHNR and CDR2 FQNEAQ (reference sequence). Supplemented by reference TRBV7-9 and TRBJ1-1, the full variable domain reads DTGVSQNPRHKITKRGQNVTFRCDPISEHNRLYWYRQTLGQGPEFLTYFQNEAQLEKSRLLSDRFSAERPKGSFSTLEIQRTEQGDSAMYLCASSFDSNTEAFFGQGTRLTVV.

This clone came up once. The chain has TRBV9 and TRBJ2-3; D is ambiguous. The CDR3 loop spans 14 amino acids. V lost 2 bases and J lost 1, with 8 bases in between. Germline V gives CDR1 SGDLS, CDR2 YYNGEE. Here the CDR3 DNA reads TGTGCCAGCAGCGTCGGAACACGCACAGATACGCAGTATTTT. This translates into CASSVGTRTDTQYF.

This chain uses TRBV6-5 with TRBJ1-1; D is unclear. The CDR3 is 11 amino acids. Germline V gives CDR1 MNHEY, CDR2 SVGAGI. The germline V and J ends were trimmed by 6 bases and 9 bases, with 11 bases remaining between them. The CDR3 coding sequence is TGTGCCAGCAGGGCAAATGCTCAAGCTTTCTTT. Its translation is CASRANAQAFF.

The V gene is TRBV15, the J gene TRBJ2-3, with 8 bases aligning to TRBD1. The ends lost 3 bases at V and 8 bases at J; junction bases unmatched: 7. The CDR3 consists of 14 residues. The germline V gene encodes CDR1 LNHNV and CDR2 YYDKDF (reference sequence). For the CDR3, the DNA is TGTGCCACCAGCAGGGCGGACAGGGTCGGTACGCAGTATTTT. Residues: CATSRADRVGTQYF.